This T cell receptor (beta chain) stems from a study of T-cell reconstitution after alpha-beta-depleted transplantation in children. The CDR3 consists of 13 residues. The germline CDR1 and CDR2 sequences are ENHRY and SYGVKD. Trimming removed 0 bases at V and 7 bases at J, with 9 bases between. Using unique molecular identifiers, the investigators prepared the TCRbeta library. TCRdb called the PCR reads again in MiXCR, with one record for every CDR3 protein. This table has approximately 88,000 distinct CDR3 sequences, 10% to 15% appearing once. The table lists this clonotype with many counts. The material was PBMCs from the stem cell graft donor, obtained from the stem cell graft. The sequence was collected from a human donor who donated a stem cell graft to a child with inherited bone marrow failure. The chain joins TRBV10-3 to TRBJ1-1; D ambiguous. CDR3: CAISESPGFEAFF. The CDR3 bases are TGTGCCATCAGTGAGTCTCCGGGGTTTGAAGCTTTCTTT.